The 26 T cell receptor beta chains given below trace back to one sample, sequenced in a study of cytomegalovirus exposure and HLA in healthy donors. Using immunoSEQ multiplex PCR, the repertoire was profiled, and TCRdb retains in-frame clones only, with some absent. The data show almost 75,000 clones, about 85% seen once. Sequencing used PBMCs. These receptor sequences come from a man aged 25-40 years in good health and CMV-seronegative.

The V gene is TRBV28, the J gene TRBJ2-1; D remains unclear. Germline CDR1 and CDR2: MDHEN and SYDVKM. V gave up 5 bases and J gave up 2 bases, with 7 bases separating them. This CDR3 is built from 13 residues. The CDR3 is CASSPLPYNEQFF. As DNA, the CDR3 is TGTGCCAGCAGTCCCCTCCCCTACAATGAGCAGTTCTTC. The full variable domain, completed using reference TRBV28 and TRBJ2-1, is DVKVTQSSRYLVKRTGEKVFLECVQDMDHENMFWYRQDPGLGLRLIYFSYDVKMKEKGDIPEGYSVSREKKERFSLILESASTNQTSMYLCASSPLPYNEQFFGPGTRLTVL.

This rearrangement joins TRBV7-8 to TRBJ2-5; 8 nucleotides align to TRBD1. This CDR3 is 16 amino acids long. Germline CDR1 reads SGHVS; CDR2 reads FQNEAQ. V was clipped by 7 bases and J by 3 bases; unmatched bases: 13. CDR3 protein: CASTLIPDRVEETQYF. As DNA, the CDR3 is TGTGCCAGCACCCTCATCCCGGACAGGGTAGAAGAGACCCAGTACTTC.

This clone was counted only a few times. The rearrangement uses TRBV5-1 and TRBJ2-2; 10 bases match TRBD1. Germline-derived CDR1 and CDR2 are SGHRS and YFSETQ. The V segment lost 3 bases and the J segment 3 bases; nucleotides outside the gene matches: 11. The CDR3 is 18 residues long. For the CDR3, the DNA is TGCGCCAGCAGCTCATCATACAGGGGACAGGGGTACACCGGGGAGCTGTTTTTT. It specifies CASSSSYRGQGYTGELFF.

The V and J genes are TRBV9 and TRBJ2-1; TRBD2 matches 7 bases. The CDR3 length is 15 residues. The V gene's germline CDR1 is SGDLS and CDR2 YYNGEE. V shed 3 bases, J shed 8 bases, and the junction held 11 bases outside the gene matches. CDR3 region: CASSGAGAARHEQFF. DNA of the CDR3: TGTGCCAGCAGCGGGGCGGGAGCGGCCCGCCATGAGCAGTTCTTC. Filled out from reference TRBV9 and TRBJ2-1, the complete variable domain reads DSGVTQTPKHLITATGQRVTLRCSPRSGDLSVYWYQQSLDQGLQFLIQYYNGEERAKGNILERFSAQQFPDLHSELNLSSLELGDSALYFCASSGAGAARHEQFFGPGTRLTVL.

The rearrangement uses TRBV7-2 and TRBJ2-2; D is perhaps TRBD2 (6 bases). V lost 2 bases and J lost 1, with 8 bases in between. Germline assignment: CDR1 SGHTA and CDR2 FQGNSA. The CDR3 has 15 amino acids. In DNA, the CDR3 is TGTGCCAGCAGCTTAAAGGGAGGGAACACCGGGGAGCTGTTTTTT. This sequence encodes CASSLKGGNTGELFF.

The chain uses TRBV18 and TRBJ2-1, with D perhaps TRBD2 (5 bases). CDR3 length equals 16 residues. Germline V gives CDR1 KGHSH, CDR2 LQKENI. Trimming cost V 4 bases and J 1 base, with 14 bases left between them. CDR3 region: CASSRSSGGSYNEQFF. CDR3 DNA: TGTGCCAGCTCACGAAGCAGCGGCGGTTCCTACAATGAGCAGTTCTTC.

This chain joins TRBV4-2 and TRBJ2-3; 8 nucleotides align to TRBD2. Trimming cost V 0 bases and J 3 bases; bases outside gene matches: 14. This CDR3 contains 19 residues. Per germline, CDR1 LGHNA and CDR2 YNFKEQ. The CDR3 bases are TGTGCCAGCAGCCAAGATGGAAATAGCGGGATGTTTAGGACAGATACGCAGTATTTT. It codes for CASSQDGNSGMFRTDTQYF.

This rearrangement joins TRBV25-1 to TRBJ2-1; D is unresolved. The CDR3 covers 11 residues. Trimming cost V 4 bases and J 8 bases, with 6 bases left between them. Germline V lookup: CDR1 MGHDK, CDR2 SYGVNS. Here the CDR3 reads CASSAVDEQFF. The CDR3 DNA reads as TGTGCCAGCAGTGCTGTCGATGAGCAGTTCTTC.

V and J are TRBV27 and TRBJ2-7; 8 positions agree with TRBD2. Germline V gives CDR1 MNHEY, CDR2 SMNVEV (reference sequence). The V and J ends lost 2 bases and 6 bases, in that order; junction bases with no gene match: 3. The CDR3 totals 13 residues. In DNA form, the CDR3 reads TGTGCCAGCAGTTTACTAGCGGGTCGCGAGCAGTACTTC. It translates to CASSLLAGREQYF.

V and J are TRBV18 and TRBJ1-2; 10 bases line up with TRBD1. The CDR3 loop spans 16 amino acids. V lost 6 bases to trimming and J lost 8 bases; unmatched junction nucleotides: 15. The germline CDR1 and CDR2 sequences are KGHSH and LQKENI. The CDR3 here is CASSTYPPGQGRGYTF. The CDR3 nucleotides are TGTGCCAGCTCGACCTACCCTCCGGGACAGGGGAGAGGCTACACCTTC.

The chain is built from TRBV7-2 and TRBJ1-3; tentatively, D is TRBD1 (5 bases). The V and J ends lost 2 bases and 1 base respectively, with 9 bases between them. Germline CDR1 reads SGHTA; CDR2 reads FQGNSA. The CDR3 length is 15 residues. CDR3 bases: TGTGCCAGCAGCTTAATCCCAGGGTCTGGAAACACCATATATTTT. Its translation: CASSLIPGSGNTIYF.

The CDR3 spells CASSPSSSWQFF. CDR3 nucleotides: TGTGCCAGCAGCCCCTCTAGCTCCTGGCAGTTCTTC. This chain uses TRBV6-1 with TRBJ2-1; TRBD2 is a possible D gene (5 bases). Trimming removed 6 bases at V and 12 bases at J, with 15 bases between. Per germline, CDR1 MNHNS and CDR2 SASEGT. The CDR3 contains 12 residues.

The chain joins TRBV7-9 to TRBJ1-5, with TRBD1 matching over 8 bases. Germline CDR1 is SEHNR and CDR2 is FQNEAQ (reference sequence). The CDR3 loop spans 14 amino acids. V was pared by 4 bases and J by 5 bases, with 4 bases of the junction left unmatched. The DNA for the CDR3 is TGTGCCAGCAGCTCGGACAGGGACTATCAGCCCCAGCATTTT. It encodes CASSSDRDYQPQHF.

The genes are TRBV5-1 and TRBJ2-5, with D possibly TRBD2 on 5 matching bases. The V end lost 0 bases, the J end lost 3 bases, and 9 bases lay between the germline ends. Germline assignment: CDR1 SGHRS and CDR2 YFSETQ. The CDR3 totals 14 residues. The chain's CDR3 is CASSLGRRKETQYF. The CDR3 nucleotides read TGCGCCAGCAGCTTGGGACGGAGGAAAGAGACCCAGTACTTC. The variable domain in full, completed from reference TRBV5-1 and TRBJ2-5, reads KAGVTQTPRYLIKTRGQQVTLSCSPISGHRSVSWYQQTPGQGLQFLFEYFSETQRNKGNFPGRFSGRQFSNSRSEMNVSTLELGDSALYLCASSLGRRKETQYFGPGTRLLVL.

The chain recombines TRBV11-2 with TRBJ1-1; 10 nucleotides align to TRBD1. This CDR3 comprises 17 residues. V gave up 0 bases and J gave up 1 base; unmatched junction bases: 5. Per germline, CDR1 SGHAT and CDR2 FQNNGV. In nucleotides, the CDR3 is TGTGCCAGCAGCTTAGATCGCTGGGACAGGGGGAACACTGAAGCTTTCTTT. Translation: CASSLDRWDRGNTEAFF.

This chain connects TRBV27 to TRBJ2-7, with TRBD1 identical over 9 bases. The CDR3 spans 14 residues. V was pared by 6 bases and J by 3 bases, with 6 bases of the junction left unmatched. CDR1 MNHEY and CDR2 SMNVEV come from the germline V gene (reference sequence). The CDR3 protein is CASSSDRGYYEQYF. The CDR3 DNA sequence: TGTGCCAGCAGCTCGGACAGGGGTTACTACGAGCAGTACTTC.

The chain recombines TRBV7-2 with TRBJ1-5; no clear D. CDR3 length equals 13 residues. Germline V CDR1 and CDR2: SGHTA, FQGNSA. Trimming pared 8 bases from V and 4 bases from J, leaving 12 bases between. The CDR3 sequence: CASSVTRNQPQHF. CDR3 coding DNA: TGTGCCAGCTCCGTGACAAGGAATCAGCCCCAGCATTTT.

The chain carries TRBV23-1 and TRBJ2-7, with 14 bases aligning to TRBD2. TRBV23-1 is recorded as an ORF, its role being uncertain. The trim removed 3 bases at V and 7 bases at J, leaving 14 bases unmatched. The CDR3 is 18 residues long. The CDR3 DNA reads TGCGCCAGCAGTCAGGGAGGACTAGCGGGAGGCTCCCCGGGAGAGCAGTACGTC. Translated, it gives CASSQGGLAGGSPGEQYV.

The genes are TRBV9 and TRBJ2-4; 10 bases are a match to TRBD1. CDR1 SGDLS and CDR2 YYNGEE come from the germline V gene. V lost 3 bases and J lost 9; bases outside the gene matches: 6. The CDR3 is made up of 14 amino acids. The CDR3 spells CASSADRGQGIQYF. DNA of the CDR3: TGTGCCAGCAGCGCTGACAGGGGGCAGGGCATTCAGTACTTC.

This clone occurred once. J is TRBJ2-5 and V is TRBV5-1; TRBD1 is a possible D gene (5 bases). V shed 2 bases and J shed 5 bases, with 13 bases lying between them. Germline CDR1 is SGHRS and CDR2 is YFSETQ. The CDR3 covers 14 residues. The CDR3 bases are TGCGCCAGCAGCTTCAACAGGTTTGGGGAGACCCAGTACTTC. Translating it yields CASSFNRFGETQYF.

This rearrangement joins TRBV28 to TRBJ2-7, with D perhaps TRBD2 (6 bases). Trimming left V 2 bases short and J 10 bases short, with 21 bases between. The CDR3 loop spans 15 amino acids. Germline V CDR1 and CDR2: MDHEN, SYDVKM. The CDR3 DNA is TGTGCCAGCAGTTTACCGTCCGGGGGAAAGTGGGGCCAGTACTTC. Amino acid sequence: CASSLPSGGKWGQYF.

The chain joins TRBV5-4 to TRBJ2-7, with D tentatively TRBD2 (5 bases). Germline V CDR1 and CDR2: SGHNT, YYREEE (reference sequence). Trimming removed 0 bases from V and 8 bases from J, with 21 bases in between. CDR3 length equals 16 residues. The CDR3 reads CASSLGGGRVGVKQYV. CDR3 in DNA: TGTGCCAGCAGCTTGGGAGGTGGGCGGGTAGGAGTCAAGCAGTACGTC.

This clone was counted only a few times. The rearrangement links TRBV18 to TRBJ1-2, with TRBD1 matching 11 bases. The CDR3 runs to 15 residues. Trimming at V came to 3 bases and at J to 3 bases, leaving 3 bases not matched to a gene. Germline V CDR1 and CDR2: KGHSH, LQKENI. The CDR3 protein is CASSPQGQGDYGYTF. The CDR3 DNA is TGTGCCAGCTCACCCCAGGGACAGGGGGACTATGGCTACACCTTC.

This chain links TRBV7-9 with TRBJ2-2; 9 bases agree with TRBD1. In germline, CDR1 is SEHNR, CDR2 FQNEAQ (reference sequence). The CDR3 sequence is 17 residues long. The V segment lost 3 bases and the J segment 3 bases; nucleotides outside the gene matches: 8. In nucleotides, the CDR3 is TGTGCCAGCAGCTTCTGGAACCGGGACAGGGACACCGGGGAGCTGTTTTTT. Residues: CASSFWNRDRDTGELFF.

The chain couples TRBV7-6 to TRBJ1-3; unclear D gene. The CDR3 loop spans 18 amino acids. CDR1 SGHVS and CDR2 FNYEAQ come from the germline V gene. Trimming cost V 5 bases and J 0 bases, with 20 bases left between them. In nucleotides, the CDR3 is TGTGCCAGCAGCCCTATGACTCTACCCACCCACTCTGGAAACACCATATATTTT. Residues: CASSPMTLPTHSGNTIYF.

The rearrangement links TRBV7-9 to TRBJ2-1; 9 positions agree with TRBD1. Germline CDR1 SEHNR, CDR2 FQNEAQ (reference sequence). V lost 6 bases and J lost 8; bases outside the gene matches: 8. This CDR3 spans 14 amino acids. The DNA for the CDR3 is TGTGCCAGCAGGGGACAGGGAGCCTGGGATGAGCAGTTCTTC. Protein: CASRGQGAWDEQFF.